These 17 T cell receptor beta chains share one sample of origin, sequenced in a study of blood T cell repertoires in COVID-19. Some clones are missing from TCRdb's copy, which holds only in-frame ones; the method was immunoSEQ multiplex PCR. The sample lists approximately 500,000 clones; 80% to 90% were seen once. Sequenced sample: peripheral blood. The origin of the receptors is a young man with COVID-19, enrolled during active disease.

This chain links TRBV7-9 with TRBJ2-1, with 11 bases that match TRBD2. V lost 5 bases, J lost 0 bases, and 0 bases stayed unmatched. Germline V lookup: CDR1 SEHNR, CDR2 FQNEAQ (reference sequence). CDR3 size: 15 residues. The CDR3 coding sequence is TGTGCCAGCAGCACTAGCGGGAGCTCCTACAATGAGCAGTTCTTC. It is translated as CASSTSGSSYNEQFF.

The rearrangement uses TRBV20-1 and TRBJ2-3; D unresolved. CDR3 length: 14 residues. Trimming stripped 3 bases from V and 0 bases from J, with 10 bases between. In germline, CDR1 is DFQATT, CDR2 SNEGSKA (reference sequence). The CDR3 loop reads CSASSAESTDTQYF. The CDR3 nucleotides read TGCAGTGCTAGTTCGGCGGAGAGCACAGATACGCAGTATTTT.

The chain joins TRBV14 to TRBJ1-6; D is uncertain. CDR3 length: 16 residues. Trimming took off 0 bases at V and 10 bases at J, with 16 bases between the two ends. Germline V gene data show CDR1 as SGHDN and CDR2 as FVKESK. The CDR3 nucleotides read TGTGCCAGCAGCCAAGACACCCGGGGATTCGTCTCACCCCTCCACTTT. Its protein is CASSQDTRGFVSPLHF.

V and J are TRBV12-3 or TRBV12-4 and TRBJ2-7; D not resolved. The length of the CDR3 is 12 residues. The V gene lost 5 bases and the J gene lost 6 bases, with 11 bases spanning the gap. The CDR3 sequence is CASSEETGEQYF. For the CDR3, the DNA is TGTGCCAGCAGTGAAGAGACGGGCGAGCAGTACTTC.

The chain uses TRBV6-6 and TRBJ2-1, with D perhaps TRBD1 (6 bases). V gave up 4 bases and J gave up 8 bases, with 18 bases separating them. The CDR3 length is 15 residues. CDR1 and CDR2 (germline): MNHNY, SVGAGI (reference sequence). The chain's CDR3 is CASSFRDTKGHEQFF. CDR3 coding DNA: TGTGCCAGCAGTTTTCGGGACACTAAAGGGCATGAGCAGTTCTTC.

The chain has TRBV7-8 and TRBJ2-7, with a possible D match to TRBD1 (5 bases). The CDR3 runs 15 residues. Germline assignment: CDR1 SGHVS and CDR2 FQNEAQ. V dropped 0 bases and J dropped 2 bases, with 11 bases sitting between them. CDR3 DNA sequence: TGTGCCAGCAGCTTAGCCCCCGACAGAACCTACGAGCAGTACTTC. It translates to CASSLAPDRTYEQYF.

The chain couples TRBV5-1 to TRBJ1-2; TRBD1 matches 10 bases. The V and J ends lost 0 bases and 8 bases, in that order; junction bases with no gene match: 7. Germline lookup yields CDR1 SGHRS and CDR2 YFSETQ. The CDR3 is 15 amino acids. CDR3 protein: CASSLEGQGNRGYTF. The CDR3 DNA sequence: TGCGCCAGCAGCTTGGAGGGACAGGGGAACCGCGGCTACACCTTC.

The chain links TRBV4-1 to TRBJ1-1; no firm D call. V lost 2 bases to trimming and J lost 1 base, with 8 bases between them. The CDR3 covers 14 residues. Germline CDR1 and CDR2: MGHRA and YSYEKL. The chain's CDR3 is CASSQYRGNTEAFF. In DNA, the CDR3 is TGCGCCAGCAGCCAATATCGGGGGAACACTGAAGCTTTCTTT.

The chain recombines TRBV14 with TRBJ2-2; 14 positions agree with TRBD2. V was pared by 0 bases and J by 4 bases, with 4 bases of the junction left unmatched. The CDR3 spans 18 residues. Looked up from germline, CDR1 is SGHDN and CDR2 is FVKESK. Here the CDR3 reads CASSQDGGLAGGTGELFF. CDR3 in DNA: TGTGCCAGCAGCCAAGACGGTGGACTAGCGGGAGGCACCGGGGAGCTGTTTTTT.

V is TRBV27 and J is TRBJ2-2; D not certain. V lost 5 bases, J lost 0 bases, and 13 bases lay in between. CDR1 and CDR2 (germline): MNHEY, SMNVEV (reference sequence). The CDR3 extends over 16 amino acids. The CDR3 loop is CASSPVAVANTGELFF. CDR3 nucleotides: TGTGCCAGCAGTCCCGTCGCGGTCGCGAACACCGGGGAGCTGTTTTTT.

The V call is TRBV5-6, the J call TRBJ1-2; D unclear. The CDR3 covers 13 residues. Trimming shortened V by 4 bases and J by 5 bases, and 12 bases separated the two germline ends. CDR1 is SGHDT, CDR2 YYEEEE, per germline. The CDR3 here is CASSLEHLYGYTF. CDR3 in DNA: TGTGCCAGCAGCCTAGAGCACCTGTATGGCTACACCTTC.

CDR3 residues: CASSRTGESGNTIYF. For the CDR3, the DNA is TGTGCCAGCAGTCGGACAGGGGAGTCTGGAAACACCATATATTTT. V and J are TRBV6-5 and TRBJ1-3, with 9 positions matching TRBD1. Germline CDR1 is MNHEY and CDR2 is SVGAGI. V dropped 5 bases and J dropped 1; count of bases not matched to a gene: 3. The CDR3 has 15 residues.

This clone was counted at least ten times. The rearrangement joins TRBV5-4 to TRBJ1-1; D is undetermined. The CDR3 length is 14 residues. V was cut by 0 bases and J by 7 bases, with 13 bases left in between. Germline CDR1 SGHNT, CDR2 YYREEE (reference sequence). This CDR3 is CASSLGRSLLEAFF. The CDR3 DNA reads as TGTGCCAGCAGCTTGGGTCGGAGCCTCCTTGAAGCTTTCTTT.

The genes are TRBV6-1 and TRBJ2-3; TRBD2 matches 7 bases. In germline, CDR1 is MNHNS, CDR2 SASEGT. The J segment lost 4 bases and the V segment lost 4 bases, leaving 14 bases of the junction unmatched. The CDR3 has 17 residues. The CDR3 sequence: CASSGGGFQWKSDTQYF. CDR3 nucleotide sequence: TGTGCCAGCAGTGGGGGGGGGTTTCAGTGGAAGTCAGATACGCAGTATTTT.

The V call is TRBV12-3 or TRBV12-4, the J call TRBJ1-2; D is unclear. The CDR3 sequence is 13 residues long. Trimming shortened V by 1 base and J by 4 bases, and 7 bases separated the two germline ends. The CDR3 loop reads CASSLDSSYGYTF. The CDR3 DNA follows: TGTGCCAGCAGTTTAGACAGCAGCTATGGCTACACCTTC.

In this sample, this clone turned up once. The rearrangement joins TRBV19 to TRBJ1-2, with a weak D call TRBD1 (6 bases). This CDR3 spans 18 amino acids. V was trimmed by 4 bases and J by 2 bases, leaving 23 bases between them. CDR1 and CDR2 from the germline V gene are LNHDA and SQIVND (reference sequence). CDR3 loop: CASSRRGAGAAGNYGYTF. CDR3 coding DNA: TGTGCCAGTAGTAGAAGGGGAGCGGGGGCCGCGGGGAACTATGGCTACACCTTC.

A single count supports this clone. The rearrangement joins TRBV14 to TRBJ2-3; maybe TRBD2 (5 bases). The CDR3 contains 14 residues. CDR1 and CDR2 from the germline V gene are SGHDN and FVKESK. V lost 2 bases and J lost 8, with 14 bases in between. The DNA of the CDR3 is TGTGCCAGCAGCCAATACGACTCGACTACTACGCAGTATTTT. Protein product: CASSQYDSTTTQYF.